The T cell receptor (beta chain) under discussion was sequenced for a study of control samples from healthy donors and cancer patients. V gave up 5 bases and J gave up 0 bases; unmatched junction bases: 3. Germline values: CDR1 GTSNPN, CDR2 SVGIG (reference sequence). The CDR3 extends over 15 amino acids. The data were produced by immunoSEQ multiplex PCR, yet TCRdb's version contains in-frame clones alone and is incomplete. The sample records 130,000 or so clones, more than 80% being singletons. This chain connects TRBV30 to TRBJ1-3; 11 positions match TRBD1. The receptor was isolated from a middle-aged man in good health. The sequenced sample was blood. The CDR3 loop is CAWGTGGFSGNTIYF. The CDR3 DNA sequence: TGTGCCTGGGGGACAGGGGGTTTCTCTGGAAACACCATATATTTT.